This passage covers 21 T cell receptor beta chains from one sample sequenced in a study of blood T cell repertoires in COVID-19. Generated by immunoSEQ multiplex PCR, the TCRdb table keeps only in-frame clones and is missing some. The repertoire has 250,000 to 300,000 clones, roughly four fifths of them found once; the top ten carry about 3%. Sequencing was carried out using PBMCs or T cells enriched from blood (not recorded which). The receptor set was obtained from a man over 45 who had recovered from COVID-19.

V gene TRBV5-1 combines with J gene TRBJ1-3; the D is unclear. Germline CDR1 and CDR2: SGHRS and YFSETQ. Trimming shortened V by 3 bases and J by 0 bases, and 13 bases separated the two germline ends. CDR3 size: 16 residues. The CDR3 spells CASSSGNSNSGNTIYF. In DNA, the CDR3 is TGCGCCAGCAGCTCAGGAAACAGCAACTCTGGAAACACCATATATTTT.

The V gene is TRBV11-2, the J gene TRBJ2-7; no firm D call. V was shortened by 5 bases and J by 4 bases, with 12 bases between the two germline ends. The germline V gene has CDR1 SGHAT and CDR2 FQNNGV. This CDR3 has 13 residues. In DNA, the CDR3 is TGTGCCAGCAGCCCACCCGCGTCTTACGAGCAGTACTTC. It encodes CASSPPASYEQYF.

This chain links TRBV2 with TRBJ1-5; D perhaps matches TRBD1 (6 bases). This CDR3 is 16 amino acids long. CDR1 is SNHLY, CDR2 FYNNEI, per germline. V dropped 10 bases and J dropped 0 bases, with 19 bases sitting between them. CDR3 bases: TGTGCCATCAACACCGACGACAGGACTAGCAATCAGCCCCAGCATTTT. Protein sequence: CAINTDDRTSNQPQHF.

The rearrangement joins TRBV19 to TRBJ1-5, with 8 bases fitting TRBD1. The V segment lost 6 bases and the J segment 7 bases; nucleotides outside the gene matches: 2. This CDR3 has 12 amino acids. Germline loops: CDR1 LNHDA, CDR2 SQIVND (reference sequence). The CDR3 here is CASRTGEQPQHF. CDR3 DNA: TGTGCCAGTAGGACAGGGGAGCAGCCCCAGCATTTT.

The chain joins TRBV19 to TRBJ1-6, with 7 bases identical to TRBD1. V trimming: 3 bases; J trimming: 7 bases; junction bases outside the gene matches: 3. The CDR3 sequence is 14 residues long. Germline V lookup: CDR1 LNHDA, CDR2 SQIVND (reference sequence). CDR3 nucleotide sequence: TGTGCCAGTAGTATCGGAGGGGGCAATTCACCCCTCCACTTT. Translated, it gives CASSIGGGNSPLHF.

Comments on this clone: Different DNA sequences within this sample yield the same CDR3. V usage is TRBV3-1 (or the pseudogene TRBV3-2) and J usage is TRBJ2-2; TRBD1 aligns across 10 bases. The CDR3 contains 15 residues. Germline V gives CDR1 LGHDT, CDR2 YNNKEL (reference sequence). The V segment lost 1 base and the J segment 5 bases; nucleotides outside the gene matches: 1. The CDR3 region has the DNA TGTGCCAGCAGCCAAGGACAGGGGGCAACCGGGGAGCTGTTTTTT. Amino acids: CASSQGQGATGELFF.

V gene TRBV5-1 combines with J gene TRBJ2-5; the D gene is possibly TRBD1 (6 bases). Germline V gene lookup returns CDR1 SGHRS and CDR2 YFSETQ. The CDR3 runs to 14 residues. V was shortened by 3 bases and J by 1 base, with 10 bases between the two germline ends. CDR3 nucleotide sequence: TGCGCCAGCAGCTACCCGGACAGCCAAGAGACCCAGTACTTC. Translated: CASSYPDSQETQYF.

V gene TRBV9 combines with J gene TRBJ2-1; perhaps TRBD1 as D (5 bases). Trimming stripped 4 bases from V and 6 bases from J, with 20 bases between. Germline V gives CDR1 SGDLS, CDR2 YYNGEE. CDR3 size: 16 residues. CDR3 nucleotides: TGTGCCAGCAGCCCCCGGTTTGGGGCCGCCTCCAATGAGCAGTTCTTC. Protein: CASSPRFGAASNEQFF.

The CDR3 region has the DNA TGTGCCAGCAGCGCCTCCACCTTGGGACTAGCGGGAGGGCCCTACGAGCAGTACTTC. Its translation: CASSASTLGLAGGPYEQYF. V usage is TRBV9 and J usage is TRBJ2-7; 16 bases are a match to TRBD2. Germline CDR1 and CDR2: SGDLS and YYNGEE. J gave up 2 bases and V 3 bases, and 11 bases lay outside the gene matches. The CDR3 loop spans 19 amino acids.

The chain is built from TRBV5-4 and TRBJ2-5; TRBD2 matches 14 bases. The CDR3 has 16 amino acids. Trimming cost V 3 bases and J 5 bases; bases outside gene matches: 6. Germline assignment: CDR1 SGHNT and CDR2 YYREEE (reference sequence). In DNA form, the CDR3 reads TGTGCCAGCAGCTCTGGACTAGCGGGGGGCCTTGAGACCCAGTACTTC. Translated, it gives CASSSGLAGGLETQYF.

This clone was seen just once. The chain is built from TRBV28 and TRBJ2-1, with a weak D call TRBD1 (5 bases). V dropped 6 bases and J dropped 0 bases, with 9 bases sitting between them. This CDR3 contains 14 residues. Germline lookup yields CDR1 MDHEN and CDR2 SYDVKM. CDR3 sequence (DNA): TGTGCCAGCAGGACAGCATACTCCTACAATGAGCAGTTCTTC. This gives the protein CASRTAYSYNEQFF.

V is TRBV11-3 and J is TRBJ2-3, with TRBD1 matching over 10 bases. CDR3 length equals 16 residues. CDR1 and CDR2 from the germline V gene are SGHNT and YENEEA. J lost 3 bases, V lost 4 bases, and 7 bases had no gene match. CDR3 sequence reads: CASSSRQGALTDTQYF. In nucleotides, the CDR3 is TGTGCCAGCAGCTCTCGACAGGGGGCGCTTACAGATACGCAGTATTTT.

The chain is built from TRBV24-1 and TRBJ2-5; 9 bases are a match to TRBD1. V trimming: 2 bases; J trimming: 5 bases; junction bases outside the gene matches: 5. The V gene's germline CDR1 is KGHDR and CDR2 SFDVKD. The CDR3 has 15 residues. The CDR3 spells CATSDSGQGYETQYF. The CDR3 coding sequence is TGTGCCACCAGTGATTCTGGACAGGGGTATGAGACCCAGTACTTC.

The gene calls are TRBV5-1 and TRBJ2-7, with a weak D call TRBD1 (5 bases). Germline values: CDR1 SGHRS, CDR2 YFSETQ. The CDR3 runs to 14 residues. Trimming took 0 bases from V and 3 from J, leaving 10 bases between them. The CDR3 reads CASSLGQWSYEQYF. Written as DNA, the CDR3 is TGCGCCAGCAGCTTGGGACAGTGGAGCTACGAGCAGTACTTC. Using reference TRBV5-1 and TRBJ2-7 for the parts outside the CDR3, the full variable domain is KAGVTQTPRYLIKTRGQQVTLSCSPISGHRSVSWYQQTPGQGLQFLFEYFSETQRNKGNFPGRFSGRQFSNSRSEMNVSTLELGDSALYLCASSLGQWSYEQYFGPGTRLTVT.

The table lists this clone with a few counts. The CDR3 loop reads CSGSQDTQYF. In nucleotides, the CDR3 is TGCAGCGGCAGTCAAGATACGCAGTATTTT. V usage is TRBV29-1 and J usage is TRBJ2-3; D is unclear. The V gene lost 7 bases and the J gene lost 5 bases, with 7 bases spanning the gap. This CDR3 has 10 residues. CDR1 and CDR2 (germline): SQVTM, ANQGSEA.

This clone appeared a few times. The chain has TRBV7-8 and TRBJ2-7; 7 nucleotides match TRBD1. Trimming removed 5 bases from V and 4 bases from J; junction bases left unmatched: 8. Germline CDR1 reads SGHVS; CDR2 reads FQNEAQ. This CDR3 is 14 amino acids long. CDR3 region: CASSRRQGPYEQYF. The CDR3 DNA follows: TGTGCCAGCAGCAGAAGACAGGGTCCGTACGAGCAGTACTTC.

V usage is TRBV19 and J usage is TRBJ2-1; D possibly corresponds to TRBD2 (5 bases). The germline gives CDR1 LNHDA, CDR2 SQIVND (reference sequence). CDR3 length: 16 amino acids. Trimming took 1 base from V and 0 from J, leaving 10 bases between them. The CDR3 nucleotides read TGTGCCAGTAGTATAGGAGGGCGGAGCTCCTACAATGAGCAGTTCTTC. This sequence encodes CASSIGGRSSYNEQFF.

V gene TRBV6-1 combines with J gene TRBJ1-5; TRBD1 matches 8 bases. The CDR3 spans 14 residues. V gave up 2 bases and J gave up 4 bases; unmatched junction bases: 1. CDR1 is MNHNS and CDR2 is SASEGT in the germline V gene. The CDR3 region is CASSEQGANQPQHF. CDR3 nucleotides: TGTGCCAGCAGTGAACAGGGGGCGAATCAGCCCCAGCATTTT.

This CDR3 is CASKGVEQYF. For the CDR3, the DNA is TGTGCCAGCAAGGGGGTCGAGCAGTACTTC. The rearrangement joins TRBV12-3 or TRBV12-4 to TRBJ2-7; D may be TRBD1 (6 bases). V lost 7 bases, J lost 6 bases, and 7 bases lay in between. The CDR3 consists of 10 residues.

The rearrangement uses TRBV11-2 and TRBJ2-7; D perhaps matches TRBD1 (6 bases). CDR3 length: 17 amino acids. Trimming removed 5 bases at V and 2 bases at J, with 22 bases between. CDR1 and CDR2 from the germline V gene are SGHAT and FQNNGV. The CDR3 DNA reads TGTGCCAGCAGCGCCCGACCCACAGGGAACCCCCCCTACGAGCAGTACTTC. The encoded protein is CASSARPTGNPPYEQYF.

V usage is TRBV7-3 and J usage is TRBJ2-7; the D gene is possibly TRBD2 (5 bases). V gave up 1 base and J gave up 5 bases, with 9 bases separating them. The CDR3 has 13 residues. The V gene's germline CDR1 is SGHTA and CDR2 FQGTGA. CDR3 nucleotide sequence: TGTGCCAGCAGCTTAAACGGGAAGGACGAGCAGTACTTC. Translation gives CASSLNGKDEQYF.